This T cell receptor beta chain was sequenced in a study of beta chain features in type 1 diabetes. Reverse transcribing all isolated RNA meant expressed TCRB transcripts were sequenced. There were about 3.6 million reads on average in the naive, central memory and regulatory T cell samples. The protocol was immunoSEQ multiplex PCR, while the TCRdb copy is restricted to in-frame clones and leaves out a portion. The sample holds over 600,000 clones, 9.5% to 15% seen once. About this clone: Its antigen is currently unknown.

The CDR3 loop spans 13 amino acids. Trimming took 0 bases from V and 5 from J, leaving 8 bases between them. CDR1 and CDR2 (germline): SGHNT, YYREEE (reference sequence). Findings and limits, study-wide: In type 1 diabetes patients, VDJ junctions had fewer insertions; deletions at these junctions were more frequent. For Type 1 diabetes patients, all four CD4+ subsets carried TCRB CDR3s that were moderately but significantly shorter. Among patients, naive, central memory and Treg TCRB repertoires appeared more similar than among healthy donors.

The chain combines TRBV5-4 with TRBJ1-1; D is possibly TRBD1 (5 bases). Specimen: naive CD4+ T cells from blood. The receptor's source is a young man with type 1 diabetes. CDR3 residues: CASSLETGTEAFF. Written as DNA, the CDR3 is TGTGCCAGCAGCTTGGAAACAGGAACTGAAGCTTTCTTT.